This T cell receptor (beta chain) emerged from a study of T cell clonotyping in hematopoietic cell transplantation. Only in-frame clones appear in the TCRdb table, and some are missing; sequencing was by immunoSEQ multiplex PCR. The sample gives 7,000 or so clones, over 75% of which show up once; roughly 5% is in the top ten. Samples: about 28 days before transplant, then days 30, 100 and 180 after. Per germline, CDR1 SEHNR and CDR2 FQNEAQ (reference sequence). This CDR3 is built from 13 residues. V was trimmed by 5 bases and J by 7 bases, leaving 15 bases between them. The sequence came from a female patient in her fifties or sixties who had an allogeneic stem cell transplant from an unrelated donor, so the T cells may come from the graft donor. Some clones in this sample may be carry-over from other donors' samples. The sequences come from PBMCs, collected 30 days after allogeneic stem cell transplant. V usage is TRBV7-9 and J usage is TRBJ2-7; D remains ambiguous. CDR3 nucleotides: TGTGCCAGCAGCCCGACCCGATGGGATGAGCAGTACTTC. It encodes CASSPTRWDEQYF.